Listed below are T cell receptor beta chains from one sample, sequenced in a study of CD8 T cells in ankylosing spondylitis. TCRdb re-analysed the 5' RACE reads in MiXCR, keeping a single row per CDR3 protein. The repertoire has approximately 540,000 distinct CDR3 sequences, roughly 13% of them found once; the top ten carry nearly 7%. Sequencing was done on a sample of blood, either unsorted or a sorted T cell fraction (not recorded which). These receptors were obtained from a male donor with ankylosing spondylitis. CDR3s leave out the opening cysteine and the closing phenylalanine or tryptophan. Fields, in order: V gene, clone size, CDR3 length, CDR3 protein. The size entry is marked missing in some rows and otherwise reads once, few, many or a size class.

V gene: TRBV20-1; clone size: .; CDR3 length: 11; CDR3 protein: SARVLGVDTQY
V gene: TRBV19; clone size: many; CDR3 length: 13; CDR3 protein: ASVPTSGHYNEQF
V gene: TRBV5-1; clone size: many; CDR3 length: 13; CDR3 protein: ASSLREIGTDTQY
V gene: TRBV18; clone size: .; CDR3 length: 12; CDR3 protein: ASSPVSATYEQY
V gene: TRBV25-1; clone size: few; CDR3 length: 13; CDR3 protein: ASSEFRGSGNTIY
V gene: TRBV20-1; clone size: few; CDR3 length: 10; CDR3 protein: SATRDPNEQY
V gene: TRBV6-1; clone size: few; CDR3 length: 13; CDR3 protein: ASSDPGQARGEQF
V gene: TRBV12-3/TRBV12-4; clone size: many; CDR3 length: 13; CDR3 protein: ASSFRTSGSHEQF
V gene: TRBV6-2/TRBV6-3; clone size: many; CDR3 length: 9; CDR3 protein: ASSQIDEQF
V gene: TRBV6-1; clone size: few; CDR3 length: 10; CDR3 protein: ASRRGNEKLF
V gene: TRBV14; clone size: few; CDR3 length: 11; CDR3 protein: ASSQGAGGTQY
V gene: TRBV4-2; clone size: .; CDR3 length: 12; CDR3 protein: ASSQDGYSHEQY
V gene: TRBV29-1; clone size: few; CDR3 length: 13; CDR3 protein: SVESAAGLNTEAF
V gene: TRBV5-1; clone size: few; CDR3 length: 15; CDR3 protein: ASSLELRTSGNNEQF
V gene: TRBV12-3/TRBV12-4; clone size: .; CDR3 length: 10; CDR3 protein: ASSKNRGAQH
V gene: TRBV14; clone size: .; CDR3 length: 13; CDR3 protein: ASSPAESYNSPLH
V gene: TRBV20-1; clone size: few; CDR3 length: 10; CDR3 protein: SATPLGSEQY
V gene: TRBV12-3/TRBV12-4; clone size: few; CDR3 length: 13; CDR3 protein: ASSPSGSRFGEQF
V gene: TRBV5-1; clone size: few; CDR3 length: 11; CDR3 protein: ASSWRERYEQY
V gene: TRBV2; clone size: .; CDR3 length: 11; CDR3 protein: ASIPRDTGELF
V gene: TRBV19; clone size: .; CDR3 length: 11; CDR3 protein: ASRGTALETQY
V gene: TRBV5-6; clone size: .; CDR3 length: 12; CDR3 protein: ASTSRGRRTEAF